A single sample gave rise to the 2 T cell receptor beta chains below, sequenced in a study of blood T cell repertoires in COVID-19. This table comes from immunoSEQ multiplex PCR, and its TCRdb copy is limited to in-frame clones, with some not included. Seen here are roughly 200,000 clones, approximately 83% observed once, and the top ten hold around 3%. The sample comprised peripheral blood. These receptor sequences come from a man between 60 and 75 years old with acute or convalescent COVID-19.

The gene calls are TRBV19 and TRBJ1-2; 8 bases line up with TRBD1. Unmatched junction bases numbered 12, after V lost 5 bases and J lost 4 bases. The CDR3 loop spans 16 amino acids. CDR1 and CDR2 (germline): LNHDA, SQIVND (reference sequence). CDR3 DNA sequence: TGTGCCAGTAGTTACGGACAGGGAGGTATTGGCTATGGCTACACCTTC. Its translation: CASSYGQGGIGYGYTF.

The V call is TRBV3-1 (or the pseudogene TRBV3-2), the J call TRBJ1-3; D uncertain. With 2 bases removed from V and 14 bases from J, the gap between germline ends came to 10 bases. Germline V gene data show CDR1 as LGHDT and CDR2 as YNNKEL (reference sequence). This CDR3 contains 11 residues. CDR3 residues: CASSQTRFVYF. The CDR3 region has the DNA TGTGCCAGCAGCCAAACCCGGTTTGTATATTTT.